Listed here are 17 T cell receptor beta chains from one sample, sequenced in a study of vaccination effects on CD4 cells after COVID-19. Profiled with immunoSEQ multiplex PCR; TCRdb holds only in-frame clones, not every one. The sample has about 27,000 clones; 69% are singletons. Before sequencing took place, the ViraFEST assay used viral peptide pools to expand antigen-specific CD4+ T cells. At the end of around 11 days of culture, CD4+ T cells were isolated. The person had PCR-confirmed SARS-CoV-2 infection between March and December 2020. Antigens of these TCRs are unknown. The specimen comprised CD4+ T cells from PBMCs cultured with SARS-CoV-2 spike peptides, sampled before COVID-19 vaccination. Source of these receptors: a human donor who had a prior SARS-CoV-2 infection.

As to this clone: A read error may account for a junction end that differs from germline. The CDR3 region has the DNA TGTGCTAGCAAAGGGACTAGCGGGAGAGGCGATGAGCAGTTCTTC. Protein sequence: CASKGTSGRGDEQFF. The J gene is TRBJ2-1, the V gene TRBV7-7, with 14 bases lining up with TRBD2. CDR1 and CDR2 (germline): SSHAT, FNYEAQ (reference sequence). The CDR3 is 15 residues long.

This chain joins TRBV7-6 and TRBJ2-7, with a weak D call TRBD1 (5 bases). This CDR3 is 15 amino acids long. Germline CDR1 SGHVS, CDR2 FNYEAQ. Deletions cut 3 bases from V and 2 bases from J, with 14 bases between. The CDR3 nucleotides are TGTGCCAGCAGCTTTTCGGTGGGGCCTCCCTACGAGCAGTACTTC. It yields the protein CASSFSVGPPYEQYF. Filled out from reference TRBV7-6 and TRBJ2-7, the complete variable domain reads GAGVSQSPRYKVTKRGQDVALRCDPISGHVSLYWYRQALGQGPEFLTYFNYEAQQDKSGLPNDRFSAERPEGSISTLTIQRTEQRDSAMYRCASSFSVGPPYEQYFGPGTRLTVT.

V gene TRBV6-5 combines with J gene TRBJ2-2; D is unresolved. Looked up from germline, CDR1 is MNHEY and CDR2 is SVGAGI. This CDR3 region has 13 residues. Trimming removed 6 bases at V and 5 bases at J, with 10 bases between. CDR3 DNA: TGTGCCAGCAGCTACGACGGGACCGGGGAGCTGTTTTTT. Translating gives CASSYDGTGELFF.

This clone was seen a few times. V gene TRBV5-1 combines with J gene TRBJ2-2; the match to TRBD2 covers 9 bases. The trim removed 0 bases at V and 3 bases at J, leaving 3 bases unmatched. Germline CDR1 SGHRS, CDR2 YFSETQ. CDR3 length: 16 amino acids. The CDR3 reads CASSLASGVYTGELFF. The DNA for the CDR3 is TGCGCCAGCAGCTTGGCTAGCGGGGTATACACCGGGGAGCTGTTTTTT.

A few counts support this clone. The CDR3: CAISESVGGAEKLFF. In DNA, the CDR3 is TGTGCCATCAGTGAGTCGGTAGGGGGCGCGGAAAAACTGTTTTTT. This sequence joins TRBV10-3 and TRBJ1-4; 7 bases align to TRBD1. J was trimmed by 8 bases and V by 0 bases; bases with no gene match: 6. Germline CDR1 is ENHRY and CDR2 is SYGVKD. This CDR3 is 15 amino acids long.

This rearrangement joins TRBV5-6 to TRBJ1-2, with a possible D match to TRBD1 (6 bases). Germline V lookup: CDR1 SGHDT, CDR2 YYEEEE. Deletions cut 1 base from V and 2 bases from J, with 12 bases between. The CDR3 is made up of 15 amino acids. The CDR3: CASSLFTGHNYGYTF. The CDR3 DNA reads as TGTGCCAGCAGCTTGTTTACGGGACACAACTATGGCTACACCTTC.

Notes on this clone: One junction end disagrees with the germline gene, perhaps due to a read error. The chain recombines TRBV3-1 (or the pseudogene TRBV3-2) with TRBJ2-6; TRBD1 might be the D (6 bases). Germline-derived CDR1 and CDR2 are LGHDT and YNNKEL (reference sequence). CDR3 length: 13 amino acids. This chain's CDR3 is CASSQDGTRGSIF. As DNA, the CDR3 is TGTGCCAGCAGCCAAGATGGGACAAGGGGATCCATTTTC.

The chain links TRBV7-2 to TRBJ1-5; D is unclear. V lost 1 base and J 0 bases, leaving 7 bases between the germline ends. CDR1 SGHTA and CDR2 FQGNSA come from the germline V gene. The CDR3 sequence is 15 residues long. The CDR3 loop reads CASSLVSVSNQPQHF. DNA for the CDR3: TGTGCCAGCAGCTTAGTAAGTGTTAGCAATCAGCCCCAGCATTTT.

In this sample, this clone turned up once. The chain uses TRBV2 and TRBJ2-7, with 8 bases matching TRBD1. CDR1 and CDR2 from the germline V gene are SNHLY and FYNNEI. J was trimmed by 2 bases and V by 4 bases; bases with no gene match: 7. The CDR3 is 15 residues long. Here the CDR3 DNA reads TGTGCCAGCAGTGGAGGACCGGGACAGGCCTACGAGCAGTACTTC. Residues: CASSGGPGQAYEQYF.

The V gene is TRBV6-2 or TRBV6-3, the J gene TRBJ2-3; possibly TRBD1 for D (6 bases). Germline V gene sequence: CDR1 MNHEY, CDR2 SVGEGT. Trimming pared 6 bases from V and 5 bases from J, leaving 9 bases between. The CDR3 loop spans 12 amino acids. In DNA form, the CDR3 reads TGTGCCAGCAGCCACAGGGAAGATACGCAGTATTTT. Amino acids: CASSHREDTQYF.

This chain joins TRBV5-1 and TRBJ1-4; the D is unclear. Trimming pared 4 bases from V and 2 bases from J, leaving 9 bases between. The germline gives CDR1 SGHRS, CDR2 YFSETQ. The length of the CDR3 is 14 residues. CDR3 sequence: CASSVGPTNEKLFF. In DNA, the CDR3 is TGCGCCAGCAGCGTAGGACCGACTAATGAAAAACTGTTTTTT. Based on the CDR3 plus reference TRBV5-1 and TRBJ1-4, the full variable domain is KAGVTQTPRYLIKTRGQQVTLSCSPISGHRSVSWYQQTPGQGLQFLFEYFSETQRNKGNFPGRFSGRQFSNSRSEMNVSTLELGDSALYLCASSVGPTNEKLFFGSGTQLSVL.

The chain recombines TRBV9 with TRBJ2-5, with TRBD2 as a possible D gene (7 bases). In germline, CDR1 is SGDLS, CDR2 YYNGEE. V lost 2 bases and J lost 5, with 28 bases in between. CDR3 length: 19 amino acids. As DNA, the CDR3 is TGTGCCAGCAGCGTCCACCCGAGTAGGGGGGGGGCTGATTTGGAGACCCAGTACTTC. Protein sequence: CASSVHPSRGGADLETQYF.

In its sample, this clone was seen a few times. The rearrangement uses TRBV14 and TRBJ2-1, with D perhaps matching TRBD2 (6 bases). CDR3 size: 16 residues. The germline V gene has CDR1 SGHDN and CDR2 FVKESK. Trimming pared 0 bases from V and 7 bases from J, leaving 16 bases between. This CDR3 is CASSQDLLAVRNEQFF. The CDR3 bases are TGTGCCAGCAGCCAAGATTTACTAGCTGTTAGGAATGAGCAGTTCTTC.

This clone has only one observation. This sequence joins TRBV5-4 and TRBJ2-3; tentative D call: TRBD2 (6 bases). This CDR3 has 15 amino acids. The V gene's germline CDR1 is SGHNT and CDR2 YYREEE (reference sequence). The V and J ends lost 3 bases and 0 bases respectively, with 11 bases between them. The CDR3 bases are TGTGCCAGCAGCTCCCCTAGCGAGAGCACAGATACGCAGTATTTT. This gives the protein CASSSPSESTDTQYF.

This clone was found a few times. The V and J genes are TRBV6-1 and TRBJ1-5, with 8 bases matching TRBD1. The CDR3 is 16 residues long. The V and J ends lost 3 bases and 2 bases, in that order; junction bases with no gene match: 6. The germline V gene encodes CDR1 MNHNS and CDR2 SASEGT. CDR3 protein: CASSDQAGGGNQPQHF. The CDR3 coding sequence is TGTGCCAGCAGTGACCAGGCAGGGGGCGGCAATCAGCCCCAGCATTTT.

The gene calls are TRBV5-1 and TRBJ1-3, with D uncertain. Germline values: CDR1 SGHRS, CDR2 YFSETQ. This CDR3 region has 15 residues. V lost 1 base and J lost 4, with 12 bases in between. The CDR3 DNA reads TGCGCCAGCAGCTTGTCCACGAGCACGGGAAACACCATATATTTT. This gives the protein CASSLSTSTGNTIYF.

V usage is TRBV2 and J usage is TRBJ2-5; D perhaps matches TRBD1 (6 bases). V lost 7 bases and J 2 bases, leaving 11 bases between the germline ends. The germline V gene encodes CDR1 SNHLY and CDR2 FYNNEI. The CDR3 spans 13 residues. The CDR3 DNA is TGTGCCAGCATGGCGGACAGTCAAGAGACCCAGTACTTC. Translating gives CASMADSQETQYF.